The next 10 T cell receptor beta chains were all read from a single sample in a study of T cell responses to AZD1222 COVID-19 vaccine. TCRdb's table, derived via immunoSEQ multiplex PCR, lists solely in-frame clones and lacks some. Of about 110,000 clones listed, more than 75% are singletons. The sample here was peripheral blood, taken on day 0 of AZD1222 vaccination. All receptors derive from an adult in good health.

This clone was recorded only once. This chain joins TRBV5-1 and TRBJ2-1; D uncertain. This CDR3 is built from 15 residues. Trimming took 4 bases from V and 8 from J, leaving 19 bases between them. Germline V lookup: CDR1 SGHRS, CDR2 YFSETQ. Here the CDR3 reads CASSLRRAPRHEQFF. In DNA, the CDR3 is TGCGCCAGCAGCCTACGGCGTGCCCCGCGACATGAGCAGTTCTTC.

This sequence joins TRBV11-2 and TRBJ1-6; D is unclear. This CDR3 has 15 amino acids. The germline CDR1 and CDR2 sequences are SGHAT and FQNNGV. Trimming took 0 bases from V and 5 from J, leaving 8 bases between them. The CDR3 coding sequence is TGTGCCAGCAGCTTAGACCGACCCAATAATTCACCCCTCCACTTT. This encodes CASSLDRPNNSPLHF. The complete variable domain, with remaining parts taken from reference TRBV11-2 and TRBJ1-6, reads EAGVAQSPRYKIIEKRQSVAFWCNPISGHATLYWYQQILGQGPKLLIQFQNNGVVDDSQLPKDRFSAERLKGVDSTLKIQPAKLEDSAVYLCASSLDRPNNSPLHFGNGTRLTVT.

In this sample, this clone turned up once. This chain uses TRBV2 with TRBJ2-7; D gene uncertain. Between the trimmed V and J ends, which lost 2 bases and 8 bases, there was a span of 7 bases. CDR3 length: 11 amino acids. Germline values: CDR1 SNHLY, CDR2 FYNNEI. CDR3 in DNA: TGTGCCAGCAGTGAAATCCCTAAGCAGTACTTC. Amino acids: CASSEIPKQYF.

This clone was seen only a few times. V and J are TRBV28 and TRBJ1-4; D may be TRBD1 (6 bases). Germline values: CDR1 MDHEN, CDR2 SYDVKM. The V gene lost 4 bases and the J gene lost 9 bases, with 12 bases spanning the gap. CDR3 length equals 13 residues. The CDR3 loop is CASSSPQGKKLFF. In DNA, the CDR3 is TGTGCCAGCAGTTCCCCACAGGGAAAAAAACTGTTTTTT.

The chain uses TRBV2 and TRBJ1-3, with TRBD1 as a possible D gene (5 bases). Germline V gene data show CDR1 as SNHLY and CDR2 as FYNNEI. V was clipped by 4 bases and J by 8 bases, with 9 bases between them. CDR3 size: 12 residues. The CDR3 region is CASSGQIYTIYF. The CDR3 coding sequence is TGTGCCAGCAGTGGACAGATATACACCATATATTTT.

The chain uses TRBV5-5 and TRBJ2-3; 8 nucleotides agree with TRBD2. Germline CDR1 is SGHKS and CDR2 is YYEKEE (reference sequence). The length of the CDR3 is 14 residues. The J segment lost 4 bases and the V segment lost 0 bases, leaving 1 base of the junction unmatched. This CDR3 reads CASSLAAGADTQYF. For the CDR3, the DNA is TGTGCCAGCAGCTTGGCAGCGGGGGCAGATACGCAGTATTTT.

This sequence joins TRBV19 and TRBJ1-1, with D maybe TRBD1 (5 bases). The CDR3 is made up of 16 amino acids. V lost 0 bases and J 0 bases, leaving 11 bases between the germline ends. Looked up from germline, CDR1 is LNHDA and CDR2 is SQIVND (reference sequence). The CDR3 nucleotides read TGTGCCAGTAGTATAGACAGGGTTACGATGAACACTGAAGCTTTCTTT. It translates to CASSIDRVTMNTEAFF. The full variable domain, its missing parts supplied by reference TRBV19 and TRBJ1-1, is DGGITQSPKYLFRKEGQNVTLSCEQNLNHDAMYWYRQDPGQGLRLIYYSQIVNDFQKGDIAEGYSVSREKKESFPLTVTSAQKNPTAFYLCASSIDRVTMNTEAFFGQGTRLTVV.

The chain joins TRBV7-8 to TRBJ1-3, with D unresolved. This CDR3 is 15 amino acids long. CDR1 and CDR2 from the germline V gene are SGHVS and FQNEAQ. Trimming removed 5 bases at V and 0 bases at J, with 11 bases between. The CDR3 sequence: CASSPGFFSGNTIYF. CDR3 DNA: TGTGCCAGCAGCCCCGGGTTTTTCTCTGGAAACACCATATATTTT.

This clone was seen only a few times. The rearrangement joins TRBV27 to TRBJ2-7, with 7 nucleotides matching TRBD2. After removal of 5 bases from V and 4 bases from J, the junction contained 11 bases not matched to a gene. The CDR3 runs 15 residues. Germline V gene sequence: CDR1 MNHEY, CDR2 SMNVEV (reference sequence). The chain's CDR3 is CASSLLGGPGYEQYF. For the CDR3, the DNA is TGTGCCAGCAGTCTTTTGGGAGGGCCGGGGTACGAGCAGTACTTC.

This clone was seen only once. V is TRBV5-8 and J is TRBJ2-7; D is tentatively TRBD1 or TRBD2 (5 bases each). V was pared by 0 bases and J by 10 bases, with 14 bases between. The germline gives CDR1 SGHTS, CDR2 YDEGEE. The CDR3 has 13 amino acids. For the CDR3, the DNA is TGTGCCAGCAGCTTGGCCGGGACCTTCAATCAGTACTTC. Amino acids: CASSLAGTFNQYF.